Described below is a single T cell receptor (beta chain) sequence and its context. The antigen remains undetermined. The germline gene is not matched at one end of the junction; a read error may be the cause. 60 Vbeta and 13 Jbeta primers were used in PCR. Measured with immunoSEQ multiplex PCR; TCRdb has only the in-frame clones, and not every one. This table holds 95,000 to 130,000 clones, about four fifths found once. The data were taken from a study of cytomegalovirus exposure and HLA in healthy donors. General study findings and limits: Most TCR sequences were uncommon, yet certain public TCRs appeared in many donors. Donors were assumed by presence/absence analyses to have roughly uniform sequencing depth. Association with HLA alleles at 0.05 false discovery rate was found for roughly 17,000 TCR beta sequences in a later analysis.

CDR1 is SEHNR, CDR2 FQNEAQ, per germline (reference sequence). CDR3 size: 14 residues. Samples came from healthy bone marrow donors. The chain recombines TRBV7-9 with TRBJ2-4; 10 nucleotides align to TRBD1. Sequences were obtained from PBMCs. The clonotype originates from a man aged 25-45 years in good health and CMV-seropositive. The CDR3 loop reads CSSSTRTGGDIQYF. CDR3 nucleotide sequence: TGTTCCAGCAGCACCCGGACAGGGGGGGACATTCAGTACTTC.